This TCR beta chain appears in the sequencing data of a study of blood T cells in healthy people across ages. Study findings and constraints: With age, beta diversity per million T cells declined roughly linearly, significantly by 30 to 40. Strong correlation linked observed beta diversity and percent naive T cells.

The sample holds a few counts of this clonotype. Its target is unknown. A second PCR, run for roughly 7 to 12 cycles, used a sample-barcoded 5' primer plus a J-beta primer mix. Every individual sample yielded 3 million or more paired-end reads (each containing CDR3). TCRdb ran MiXCR on the 5' RACE reads and lists one entry per CDR3 protein. The table records about 1 million distinct CDR3 sequences, 40% to 55% of them present only once. Per germline, CDR1 LNHNV and CDR2 YYDKDF (reference sequence). Trimming took 3 bases from V and 3 from J; bases not matched to a gene: 11. This CDR3 comprises 16 residues.

This chain uses TRBV15 with TRBJ2-7, with 7 bases lining up with TRBD1. The TCR was taken from a woman between 55 and 75 years old in good health. The specimen was blood. Here the CDR3 DNA reads TGTGCCACCAGCAGTCTAGAGGGACAGTGGGTCTACGAGCAGTACTTC. Translating it yields CATSSLEGQWVYEQYF.